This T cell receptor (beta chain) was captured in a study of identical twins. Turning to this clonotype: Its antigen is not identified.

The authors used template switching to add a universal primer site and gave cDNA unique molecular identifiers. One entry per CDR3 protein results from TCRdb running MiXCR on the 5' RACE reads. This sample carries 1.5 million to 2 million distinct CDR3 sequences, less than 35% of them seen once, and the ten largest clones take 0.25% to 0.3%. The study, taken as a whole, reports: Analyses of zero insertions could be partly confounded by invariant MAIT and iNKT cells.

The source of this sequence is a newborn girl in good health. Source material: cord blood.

As DNA, the CDR3 is TGTGCCAGCAGTCTAGGGGGAGGAACCAATGAGCAGTACTTC. It translates to CASSLGGGTNEQYF. V is TRBV12-3 or TRBV12-4 and J is TRBJ2-5; the D gene could be TRBD1 or TRBD2 (6 bases each). There are 14 residues in the CDR3. Trimming shortened V by 5 bases and J by 11 bases, and 21 bases separated the two germline ends.